These 8 T cell receptor beta chains were sequenced from one sample in a study of CD8 T cells in Susac syndrome. The RNA, about 0.45 to 1 ug, was put through reverse transcription using random hexamers. TCRdb used MiXCR to reprocess the immunoSEQ multiplex PCR reads, holding one entry per CDR3 protein. Among under 200,000 distinct CDR3 sequences, 92% were seen once, and the ten largest hold 0.065% to 0.1%. The sequenced material came from CD4+ T cells from PBMCs. Source of these receptors: a human donor in good health.

This clonotype was detected only a few times. Germline and junction disagree at one end, which may indicate a read error. The V and J genes are TRBV20-1 and TRBJ1-2; the D is unclear. Germline V gene lookup returns CDR1 DFQATT and CDR2 SNEGSKA (reference sequence). CDR3 length equals 13 residues. The CDR3 loop is CSAAREQSRWILF. As DNA, the CDR3 is TGCAGTGCTGCTAGAGAGCAGAGCCGTTGGATACTCTTC.

V gene TRBV20-1 combines with J gene TRBJ2-3; D remains unclear. The V and J ends lost 6 bases and 3 bases respectively, with 13 bases between them. The CDR3 covers 13 residues. The germline gives CDR1 DFQATT, CDR2 SNEGSKA (reference sequence). CDR3 nucleotides: TGCAGTGCAAGCAGTATGAGGACAGATACGCAGTATTTT. This sequence encodes CSASSMRTDTQYF.

The rearrangement links TRBV10-3 to TRBJ1-5; 7 nucleotides align to TRBD1. The CDR3 runs 16 residues. J lost 0 bases, V lost 5 bases, and 7 bases had no gene match. CDR1 ENHRY and CDR2 SYGVKD come from the germline V gene. DNA for the CDR3: TGTGCCATCAGTCCAGGGGGAAAGAATAGCAATCAGCCCCAGCATTTT. Its protein product is CAISPGGKNSNQPQHF.

The chain joins TRBV6-4 to TRBJ2-3, with 10 bases aligning to TRBD2. The V and J ends lost 6 bases and 0 bases, in that order; junction bases with no gene match: 3. Germline V gene sequence: CDR1 MRHNA, CDR2 SNTAGT. The CDR3 sequence is 15 residues long. This chain's CDR3 is CASSSTSGSTDTQYF. The DNA of the CDR3 is TGTGCCAGCAGCTCGACTAGCGGGAGCACAGATACGCAGTATTTT.

The chain couples TRBV19 to TRBJ1-1; no firm D call. Trimming pared 6 bases from V and 4 bases from J, leaving 21 bases between. The CDR3 loop spans 16 amino acids. CDR1 is LNHDA, CDR2 SQIVND, per germline (reference sequence). CDR3 in amino acids: CASSPKRWLGGTEAFF. CDR3 nucleotide sequence: TGTGCCAGTAGCCCCAAGCGCTGGCTTGGAGGCACTGAAGCTTTCTTT.

The genes are TRBV12-3 or TRBV12-4 and TRBJ2-2; D perhaps matches TRBD1 (7 bases). This CDR3 is built from 15 residues. Trimming removed 4 bases at V and 3 bases at J, with 12 bases between. Here the CDR3 reads CASSSRGADTGELFF. The CDR3 DNA follows: TGTGCCAGCAGTTCCAGGGGGGCAGACACCGGGGAGCTGTTTTTT.

The V call is TRBV11-2, the J call TRBJ2-1, with TRBD2 identical over 7 bases. The CDR3 covers 20 residues. After removal of 5 bases from V and 6 bases from J, the junction contained 25 bases not matched to a gene. Looked up from germline, CDR1 is SGHAT and CDR2 is FQNNGV. Here the CDR3 reads CASSPGFRSLAEGLSNEQFF. The DNA of the CDR3 is TGTGCCAGCAGCCCCGGGTTCAGGTCGCTAGCGGAGGGGTTATCCAATGAGCAGTTCTTC.

The chain's CDR3 is CASIGTGGADTQYF. The CDR3, as DNA: TGCGCCAGCATCGGGACAGGGGGCGCAGATACGCAGTATTTT. The genes are TRBV5-1 and TRBJ2-3, with TRBD1 matching 12 bases. Germline V gene data show CDR1 as SGHRS and CDR2 as YFSETQ. This CDR3 is built from 14 residues. V lost 6 bases and J lost 4; bases outside the gene matches: 3.